This T cell receptor (beta chain) emerged from a study of control samples from healthy donors and cancer patients. Clones were sequenced by immunoSEQ multiplex PCR, and TCRdb holds only the in-frame ones, with some missing. Of more than 150,000 clones detected, approximately 92% appear once; the ten largest clones hold almost 1.5%. The CDR3 has 15 amino acids. Germline V gene lookup returns CDR1 KGHSH and CDR2 LQKENI. Trimming cost V 5 bases and J 4 bases, with 14 bases left between them. The clonotype comes from a man between 18 and 29 years old in good health. The sequenced sample consisted of blood. The chain recombines TRBV18 with TRBJ1-4; D unclear. CDR3 bases: TGTGCCAGCTCAATTGGGTGGGCCGATAATGAAAAACTGTTTTTT. It encodes CASSIGWADNEKLFF. The variable domain in full, with the rest retrieved from reference TRBV18 and TRBJ1-4, is NAGVMQNPRHLVRRRGQEARLRCSPMKGHSHVYWYRQLPEEGLKFMVYLQKENIIDESGMPKERFSAEFPKEGPSILRIQQVVRGDSAAYFCASSIGWADNEKLFFGSGTQLSVL.